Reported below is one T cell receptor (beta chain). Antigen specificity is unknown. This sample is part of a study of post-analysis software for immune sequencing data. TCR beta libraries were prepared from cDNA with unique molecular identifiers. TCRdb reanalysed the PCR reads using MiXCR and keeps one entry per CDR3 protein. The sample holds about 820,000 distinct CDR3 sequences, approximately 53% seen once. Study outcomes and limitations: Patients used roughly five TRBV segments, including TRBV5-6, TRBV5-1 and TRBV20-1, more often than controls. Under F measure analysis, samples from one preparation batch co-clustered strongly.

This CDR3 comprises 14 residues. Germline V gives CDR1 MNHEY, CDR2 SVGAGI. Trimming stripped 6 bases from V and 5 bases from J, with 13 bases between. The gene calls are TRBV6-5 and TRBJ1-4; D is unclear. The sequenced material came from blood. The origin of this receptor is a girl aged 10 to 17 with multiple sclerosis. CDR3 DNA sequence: TGTGCCAGCAGCAGACCAGGAGAGAATGAAAAACTGTTTTTT. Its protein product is CASSRPGENEKLFF.